One sample yielded the 3 T cell receptor beta chains listed below, sequenced in a study of T-cell memory formation after mild COVID-19. TCRdb called the 5' RACE reads again in MiXCR, with one record for every CDR3 protein. Of 220,000 or so distinct CDR3 sequences in the sample, over 7.5% are singletons; the top ten hold about 3.8%. Sequenced: PBMCs or a T cell subset sorted from them (not recorded which). These receptors all stem from a man aged 18-30 years who had mild COVID-19 (a few samples of this study predate the infection). Cell type and time point are not known.

This clonotype was seen a few times. V gene TRBV20-1 combines with J gene TRBJ2-1, with 8 bases that match TRBD1. The V gene's germline CDR1 is DFQATT and CDR2 SNEGSKA (reference sequence). V shed 3 bases, J shed 7 bases, and the junction held 14 bases outside the gene matches. This CDR3 has 16 residues. The CDR3 sequence: CSASLGGQAVRNEQFF. The DNA for the CDR3 is TGCAGTGCTAGCCTAGGGGGACAGGCGGTGCGGAATGAGCAGTTCTTC.

The rearrangement links TRBV5-5 to TRBJ1-5, with D perhaps TRBD1 (5 bases). Germline V lookup: CDR1 SGHKS, CDR2 YYEKEE (reference sequence). The CDR3 totals 15 residues. Trimming pared 4 bases from V and 3 bases from J, leaving 14 bases between. For the CDR3, the DNA is TGTGCCAGCAGCCCGACAGAGCCCCTCAATCAGCCCCAGCATTTT. Translating gives CASSPTEPLNQPQHF.

This clonotype was seen more than once but under ten times. V and J are TRBV2 and TRBJ1-5; D is perhaps TRBD1 (5 bases). The germline CDR1 and CDR2 sequences are SNHLY and FYNNEI. Trimming cost V 8 bases and J 4 bases, with 15 bases left between them. The CDR3 runs 14 residues. DNA of the CDR3: TGTGCCAGCGGGGGTCTATGGGAGAATCAGCCCCAGCATTTT. Amino acid sequence: CASGGLWENQPQHF.